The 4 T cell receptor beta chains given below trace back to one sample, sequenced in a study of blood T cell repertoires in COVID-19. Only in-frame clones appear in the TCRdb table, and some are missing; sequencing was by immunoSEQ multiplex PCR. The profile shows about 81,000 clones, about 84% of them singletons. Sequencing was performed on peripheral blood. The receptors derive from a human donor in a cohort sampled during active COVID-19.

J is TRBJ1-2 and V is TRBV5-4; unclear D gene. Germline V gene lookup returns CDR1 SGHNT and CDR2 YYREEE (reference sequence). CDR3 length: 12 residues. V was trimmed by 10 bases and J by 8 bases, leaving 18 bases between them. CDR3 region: CALSLSPGGYTF. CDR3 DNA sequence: TGTGCCCTCTCCTTATCCCCGGGAGGCTACACCTTC.

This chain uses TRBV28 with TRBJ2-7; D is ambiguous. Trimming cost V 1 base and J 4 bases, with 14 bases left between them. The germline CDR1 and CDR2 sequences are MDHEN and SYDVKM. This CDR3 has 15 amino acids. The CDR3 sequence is CASSLLAPGRYEQYF. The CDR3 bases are TGTGCCAGCAGTTTATTGGCCCCGGGTAGGTACGAGCAGTACTTC. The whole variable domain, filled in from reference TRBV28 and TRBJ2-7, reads DVKVTQSSRYLVKRTGEKVFLECVQDMDHENMFWYRQDPGLGLRLIYFSYDVKMKEKGDIPEGYSVSREKKERFSLILESASTNQTSMYLCASSLLAPGRYEQYFGPGTRLTVT.

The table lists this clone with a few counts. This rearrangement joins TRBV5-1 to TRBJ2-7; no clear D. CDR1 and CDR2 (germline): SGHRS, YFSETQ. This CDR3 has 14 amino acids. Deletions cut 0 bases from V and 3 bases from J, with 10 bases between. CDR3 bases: TGCGCCAGCAGCTTGGCCGGAGAGCACTACGAGCAGTACTTC. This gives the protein CASSLAGEHYEQYF.

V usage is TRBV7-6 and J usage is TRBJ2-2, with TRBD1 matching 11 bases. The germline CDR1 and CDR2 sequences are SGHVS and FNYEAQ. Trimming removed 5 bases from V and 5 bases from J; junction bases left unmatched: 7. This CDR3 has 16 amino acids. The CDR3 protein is CASSPPGQGETGELFF. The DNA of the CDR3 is TGTGCCAGCAGCCCCCCGGGACAGGGGGAGACCGGGGAGCTGTTTTTT. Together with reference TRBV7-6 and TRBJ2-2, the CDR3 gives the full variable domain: GAGVSQSPRYKVTKRGQDVALRCDPISGHVSLYWYRQALGQGPEFLTYFNYEAQQDKSGLPNDRFSAERPEGSISTLTIQRTEQRDSAMYRCASSPPGQGETGELFFGEGSRLTVL.